Below are 28 T cell receptor beta chains sequenced from a single sample in a study of blood T cell repertoires in COVID-19. TCRdb's table, derived via immunoSEQ multiplex PCR, lists solely in-frame clones and lacks some. This table has approximately 100,000 clones, about 91% appearing once. Material: peripheral blood. The source of these receptors is a human donor in a cohort sampled during active COVID-19.

A single count supports this clone. J is TRBJ2-3 and V is TRBV4-1; TRBD2 might be the D (6 bases). Germline values: CDR1 MGHRA, CDR2 YSYEKL. The CDR3 totals 16 residues. V was clipped by 4 bases and J by 2 bases, with 16 bases between them. The DNA for the CDR3 is TGCGCCAGCAGCCTCCAGACTAGAAGTTCCACAGATACGCAGTATTTT. Translation gives CASSLQTRSSTDTQYF.

J is TRBJ1-1 and V is TRBV3-1 (or the pseudogene TRBV3-2); the match to TRBD1 covers 9 bases. V lost 4 bases, J lost 8 bases, and 11 bases stayed unmatched. Looked up from germline, CDR1 is LGHDT and CDR2 is YNNKEL (reference sequence). CDR3 length: 15 amino acids. Here the CDR3 reads CASSPRDRVRTEAFF. CDR3 sequence (DNA): TGTGCCAGCAGCCCTAGGGACAGGGTGAGAACCGAAGCTTTCTTT.

The rearrangement links TRBV19 to TRBJ1-4; D is possibly TRBD1 (5 bases). Germline CDR1 LNHDA, CDR2 SQIVND (reference sequence). Trimming stripped 5 bases from V and 4 bases from J, with 14 bases between. The CDR3 length is 15 residues. The CDR3 DNA reads TGTGCCAGTAGTCTCCGCGACAGACTTAATGAAAAACTGTTTTTT. Its translation is CASSLRDRLNEKLFF.

The CDR3 DNA follows: TGCGCCAGCAGCTTCGCTAGCGGGAGGGCCCGGGAGCAGTTCTTC. As protein: CASSFASGRAREQFF. This chain links TRBV5-1 with TRBJ2-1; 12 bases fit TRBD2. The CDR3 is made up of 15 amino acids. The J segment lost 10 bases and the V segment lost 2 bases, leaving 7 bases of the junction unmatched. Germline CDR1 and CDR2: SGHRS and YFSETQ.

As regards this clone: At one end, the junction sequence differs from germline, possibly due to a read error. The chain links TRBV7-7 to TRBJ2-3; D is possibly TRBD1 (6 bases). Germline V CDR1 and CDR2: SSHAT, FNYEAQ (reference sequence). The CDR3 has 15 residues. The CDR3 region has the DNA TGTGCTAGCAGCTTAGGTGGACAGTACACAGATACGCAGTATTTT. Translation gives CASSLGGQYTDTQYF.

This clone came up a few times. The chain combines TRBV7-9 with TRBJ2-7, with 10 nucleotides matching TRBD2. The trim removed 4 bases at V and 7 bases at J, leaving 7 bases unmatched. Germline V lookup: CDR1 SEHNR, CDR2 FQNEAQ (reference sequence). The CDR3 loop spans 14 amino acids. The CDR3 loop is CASSSLAGVGEQYF. CDR3 bases: TGTGCCAGCAGCTCGCTAGCGGGAGTGGGAGAGCAGTACTTC.

The J gene is TRBJ2-7, the V gene TRBV5-8; a weak D match, TRBD2 (5 bases). CDR1 is SGHTS, CDR2 YDEGEE, per germline. With 4 bases removed from V and 4 bases from J, the gap between germline ends came to 9 bases. CDR3 size: 12 residues. The CDR3 DNA is TGTGCCAGCAGCCCTGACTATTACGAGCAGTACTTC. It specifies CASSPDYYEQYF.

V and J are TRBV28 and TRBJ2-3; the D gene is possibly TRBD1 (5 bases). The CDR3 extends over 14 amino acids. Germline V lookup: CDR1 MDHEN, CDR2 SYDVKM. V shed 6 bases and J shed 2 bases, with 12 bases lying between them. CDR3 loop: CASSRQPITDTQYF. CDR3 nucleotides: TGTGCCAGCAGCCGACAGCCGATCACAGATACGCAGTATTTT.

This sequence joins TRBV28 and TRBJ1-5; 10 nucleotides match TRBD1. CDR1 is MDHEN, CDR2 SYDVKM, per germline. The V segment lost 6 bases and the J segment 2 bases; nucleotides outside the gene matches: 13. The CDR3 runs 18 residues. In DNA form, the CDR3 reads TGTGCCAGCAGCAGGACAGGGGGGCCGTTGATGGGCAATCAGCCCCAGCATTTT. It encodes CASSRTGGPLMGNQPQHF.

J is TRBJ2-4 and V is TRBV11-2; 7 bases are a match to TRBD2. The length of the CDR3 is 16 residues. Germline CDR1 reads SGHAT; CDR2 reads FQNNGV. V shed 1 base and J 2 bases; nucleotides not matched to a gene: 5. The CDR3 is CASSLGGGVTKNIQYF. DNA for the CDR3: TGTGCCAGCAGCTTAGGGGGAGGGGTAACCAAAAACATTCAGTACTTC.

This chain connects TRBV4-1 to TRBJ2-4, with 7 bases aligning to TRBD2. CDR1 MGHRA and CDR2 YSYEKL come from the germline V gene. The J segment lost 5 bases and the V segment lost 5 bases, leaving 18 bases of the junction unmatched. The CDR3 loop spans 18 amino acids. CDR3 nucleotides: TGCGCCAGCAGCTCCCGACTAGCCGGGGGGATGGGTCAAAACATTCAGTACTTC. It codes for CASSSRLAGGMGQNIQYF.

The rearrangement joins TRBV30 to TRBJ2-1; a possible D gene is TRBD1 (6 bases). Trimming stripped 0 bases from V and 0 bases from J, with 9 bases between. In germline, CDR1 is GTSNPN, CDR2 SVGIG (reference sequence). The CDR3 totals 15 residues. The CDR3 sequence: CAWSVRGSSYNEQFF. The DNA of the CDR3 is TGTGCCTGGAGTGTAAGGGGGAGCTCCTACAATGAGCAGTTCTTC.

The chain combines TRBV11-2 with TRBJ2-1; weak D call: TRBD2 (6 bases). Between the trimmed V and J ends, which lost 4 bases and 0 bases, there was a span of 13 bases. Germline CDR1 reads SGHAT; CDR2 reads FQNNGV. The CDR3 contains 16 residues. CDR3 in DNA: TGTGCCAGCAGCTCGGAGGGTTCCGTCTCCTACAATGAGCAGTTCTTC. It translates to CASSSEGSVSYNEQFF.

This clone was detected once. This chain links TRBV10-2 with TRBJ2-2, with D unresolved. Germline CDR1 reads WSHSY; CDR2 reads SAAADI. V was shortened by 7 bases and J by 2 bases, with 2 bases between the two germline ends. The CDR3 contains 11 residues. In DNA, the CDR3 is TGCGCCAGCACTAACACCGGGGAGCTGTTTTTT. This translates into CASTNTGELFF.

This clone was observed a single time. The V and J genes are TRBV7-2 and TRBJ2-5, with TRBD1 matching over 7 bases. The germline V gene encodes CDR1 SGHTA and CDR2 FQGNSA. The CDR3 totals 14 residues. Trimming cost V 8 bases and J 5 bases; bases outside gene matches: 11. CDR3 loop: CASATGLKRETQYF. The CDR3 bases are TGTGCCAGCGCGACAGGGTTAAAGAGGGAGACCCAGTACTTC.

Points on this clone: At the DNA level, this CDR3 is encoded by other sequences in the same sample as well. The V gene is TRBV6-5, the J gene TRBJ2-1; possibly TRBD2 for D (6 bases). Germline V gene data show CDR1 as MNHEY and CDR2 as SVGAGI. The CDR3 is made up of 14 amino acids. V was trimmed by 2 bases and J by 4 bases, leaving 9 bases between them. The CDR3 DNA follows: TGTGCCAGCAGTTACAGCGGAGGGTACAATGAGCAGTTCTTC. Its protein is CASSYSGGYNEQFF.

The gene calls are TRBV12-3 or TRBV12-4 and TRBJ2-3, with 7 bases lining up with TRBD1. V shed 7 bases, J shed 10 bases, and the junction held 8 bases outside the gene matches. The CDR3 spans 12 residues. CDR3 coding DNA: TGTGCCAGCATCACAGGGGTAGGATCGCAGTATTTT. Translating it yields CASITGVGSQYF.

This clone has only one observation. This rearrangement joins TRBV6-2 or TRBV6-3 to TRBJ1-5; 7 positions match TRBD1. The CDR3 spans 17 residues. The germline gives CDR1 MNHEY, CDR2 SVGEGT. V shed 4 bases and J 6 bases; nucleotides not matched to a gene: 15. The DNA of the CDR3 is TGTGCCAGCAGTTCAAGATCGACAGGGAGGCGATTTCAGCCCCAGCATTTT. This gives the protein CASSSRSTGRRFQPQHF.

The chain couples TRBV27 to TRBJ1-1; D is perhaps TRBD1 (5 bases). The CDR3 has 15 residues. Trimming stripped 1 base from V and 0 bases from J, with 9 bases between. Germline lookup yields CDR1 MNHEY and CDR2 SMNVEV (reference sequence). The CDR3 nucleotides read TGTGCCAGCAGTTTATTAGGGGATTTGAACACTGAAGCTTTCTTT. Translation gives CASSLLGDLNTEAFF.

The J gene is TRBJ1-1, the V gene TRBV19, with D maybe TRBD1 (5 bases). CDR3 length equals 15 residues. Germline V gene data show CDR1 as LNHDA and CDR2 as SQIVND (reference sequence). V was shortened by 5 bases and J by 4 bases, with 17 bases between the two germline ends. CDR3 sequence reads: CASSLQVRRSTEAFF. As DNA, the CDR3 is TGTGCCAGTAGTTTACAGGTTCGTAGGTCCACTGAAGCTTTCTTT.

The chain recombines TRBV29-1 with TRBJ2-3; 14 positions agree with TRBD2. V lost 4 bases to trimming and J lost 4 bases; unmatched junction nucleotides: 7. CDR1 is SQVTM, CDR2 ANQGSEA, per germline. There are 16 residues in the CDR3. The CDR3 protein is CSVGGLAGVVPDTQYF. DNA for the CDR3: TGCAGCGTTGGGGGACTAGCGGGAGTTGTCCCAGATACGCAGTATTTT.

The rearrangement joins TRBV27 to TRBJ2-7; 7 bases agree with TRBD2. There are 18 residues in the CDR3. CDR1 and CDR2 (germline): MNHEY, SMNVEV (reference sequence). V lost 3 bases and J lost 5; bases outside the gene matches: 19. The CDR3, as DNA: TGTGCCAGCAGTTTTAAGGTCTCCCCCGGGGGGAAGATTCACGAGCAGTACTTC. Translated: CASSFKVSPGGKIHEQYF.

The rearrangement joins TRBV5-8 to TRBJ1-6; the match to TRBD1 covers 7 bases. Germline V gene lookup returns CDR1 SGHTS and CDR2 YDEGEE. CDR3 length: 14 residues. The ends lost 2 bases at V and 7 bases at J; junction bases unmatched: 3. Written as DNA, the CDR3 is TGTGCCAGCAGCTTCCCAGGGGGGAATTCACCCCTCCACTTT. Protein: CASSFPGGNSPLHF.

The V and J genes are TRBV6-2 or TRBV6-3 and TRBJ1-2; the match to TRBD1 covers 7 bases. The CDR3 totals 15 residues. The V gene's germline CDR1 is MNHEY and CDR2 SVGEGT. Unmatched junction bases numbered 5, after V lost 0 bases and J lost 4 bases. The CDR3 DNA reads as TGTGCCAGCAGTTACTCAGGACAGGCTCGCTATGGCTACACCTTC. Its translation is CASSYSGQARYGYTF.

The V and J genes are TRBV9 and TRBJ1-2, with D perhaps TRBD1 (5 bases). The V gene lost 3 bases and the J gene lost 6 bases, with 15 bases spanning the gap. This CDR3 is built from 14 residues. CDR1 is SGDLS, CDR2 YYNGEE, per germline. Here the CDR3 reads CASSAFGGVDGYTF. DNA for the CDR3: TGTGCCAGCAGCGCTTTTGGAGGGGTTGATGGCTACACCTTC.

This rearrangement joins TRBV7-9 to TRBJ2-3, with 14 bases aligning to TRBD2. The CDR3 has 16 amino acids. Germline loops: CDR1 SEHNR, CDR2 FQNEAQ (reference sequence). The V segment lost 3 bases and the J segment 5 bases; nucleotides outside the gene matches: 4. The CDR3 sequence is CASSFRTSGGIDTQYF. The DNA for the CDR3 is TGTGCCAGCAGCTTCCGGACTAGCGGGGGGATAGATACGCAGTATTTT.

This clone was recorded many times. The V and J genes are TRBV6-5 and TRBJ1-2; unclear D gene. The CDR3 consists of 16 residues. V dropped 0 bases and J dropped 4 bases, with 15 bases sitting between them. In germline, CDR1 is MNHEY, CDR2 SVGAGI. The CDR3 coding sequence is TGTGCCAGCAGTTACTCGATTAGTACGCGCGGCTATGGCTACACCTTC. Protein sequence: CASSYSISTRGYGYTF.

V is TRBV27 and J is TRBJ2-7; 7 bases align to TRBD1. The CDR3 covers 15 residues. V dropped 0 bases and J dropped 3; count of bases not matched to a gene: 5. The germline V gene has CDR1 MNHEY and CDR2 SMNVEV (reference sequence). The CDR3 sequence: CASSLSTGTVYEQYF. The CDR3 region has the DNA TGTGCCAGCAGTTTATCGACTGGGACAGTCTACGAGCAGTACTTC.